These 7 T cell receptor beta chains were all obtained from the same sample, sequenced in a study of blood T cell repertoires in COVID-19. Only in-frame clones appear in the TCRdb table, and some are missing; sequencing was by immunoSEQ multiplex PCR. The sample consists of 130,000 or so clones, around 86% of them appearing once. Material for sequencing was peripheral blood. All receptors come from a human donor in a cohort sampled during active COVID-19.

The chain carries TRBV27 and TRBJ1-4; D gene unclear. The CDR3 is 15 amino acids. The germline CDR1 and CDR2 sequences are MNHEY and SMNVEV (reference sequence). V was cut by 5 bases and J by 4 bases, with 14 bases left in between. DNA for the CDR3: TGTGCCAGCAGTGCCCAAGGAGGGTTTAATGAAAAACTGTTTTTT. This codes for CASSAQGGFNEKLFF.

This clone was found once. The chain is built from TRBV11-2 and TRBJ1-1, with D possibly matching TRBD1 (6 bases). CDR3 length: 17 residues. Germline-derived CDR1 and CDR2 are SGHAT and FQNNGV. V was pared by 0 bases and J by 3 bases, with 17 bases between. CDR3 amino acids: CASSLEGGRYLYTEAFF. The CDR3, as DNA: TGTGCCAGCAGCTTAGAAGGGGGACGGTATCTCTACACTGAAGCTTTCTTT. The full variable domain, its missing parts supplied by reference TRBV11-2 and TRBJ1-1, is EAGVAQSPRYKIIEKRQSVAFWCNPISGHATLYWYQQILGQGPKLLIQFQNNGVVDDSQLPKDRFSAERLKGVDSTLKIQPAKLEDSAVYLCASSLEGGRYLYTEAFFGQGTRLTVV.

V is TRBV2 and J is TRBJ1-5; 9 bases match TRBD1. Germline V gene lookup returns CDR1 SNHLY and CDR2 FYNNEI. V dropped 4 bases and J dropped 1; count of bases not matched to a gene: 2. This CDR3 has 15 residues. CDR3 bases: TGTGCCAGCAGTGGGGACAGGGTCAGCAATCAGCCCCAGCATTTT. Protein: CASSGDRVSNQPQHF.

Points on this clone: Distinct nucleotide sequences in the sample also encode this CDR3. This chain joins TRBV3-1 (or the pseudogene TRBV3-2) and TRBJ1-2; 8 bases map to TRBD1. Unmatched junction bases numbered 6, after V lost 1 base and J lost 8 bases. This CDR3 comprises 14 residues. CDR1 is LGHDT and CDR2 is YNNKEL in the germline V gene (reference sequence). The CDR3: CASSQVDRGGGYTF. CDR3 DNA: TGTGCCAGCAGCCAAGTCGACAGGGGAGGAGGCTACACCTTC.

This chain links TRBV5-1 with TRBJ2-4; D gene ambiguous. The germline V and J ends were trimmed by 0 bases and 8 bases, with 9 bases remaining between them. The germline gives CDR1 SGHRS, CDR2 YFSETQ. There are 13 residues in the CDR3. This chain's CDR3 is CASSLGPADIQYF. The CDR3 DNA follows: TGCGCCAGCAGCTTGGGGCCCGCGGACATTCAGTACTTC.

Here the CDR3 reads CASSWRAGYSYNEQFF. The CDR3 nucleotides are TGCGCCAGCAGCTGGAGAGCGGGGTACTCCTACAATGAGCAGTTCTTC. The chain joins TRBV5-1 to TRBJ2-1, with 7 nucleotides matching TRBD2. Germline V gene sequence: CDR1 SGHRS, CDR2 YFSETQ. The CDR3 is 16 residues long. J lost 0 bases, V lost 3 bases, and 6 bases had no gene match. The whole variable domain, remainder taken from reference TRBV5-1 and TRBJ2-1, is KAGVTQTPRYLIKTRGQQVTLSCSPISGHRSVSWYQQTPGQGLQFLFEYFSETQRNKGNFPGRFSGRQFSNSRSEMNVSTLELGDSALYLCASSWRAGYSYNEQFFGPGTRLTVL.

Here the CDR3 reads CASSQSGRRNTEAFF. The CDR3 DNA follows: TGTGCCAGCAGTCAAAGTGGCAGGCGGAACACTGAAGCTTTCTTT. V usage is TRBV27 and J usage is TRBJ1-1; D gene ambiguous. Trimming cost V 5 bases and J 1 base, with 14 bases left between them. Germline loops: CDR1 MNHEY, CDR2 SMNVEV (reference sequence). The CDR3 is made up of 15 amino acids.